The 9 T cell receptor beta chains below all came from one sample that was sequenced in a study of blood T cell repertoires in COVID-19. Some clones are missing from TCRdb's copy, which holds only in-frame ones; the method was immunoSEQ multiplex PCR. The sample shows about 270,000 clones, more than 75% of them seen only once. The specimen sequenced was peripheral blood. All receptors come from a woman aged 45 to 65 with acute or convalescent COVID-19.

V usage is TRBV28 and J usage is TRBJ2-7; weak D call: TRBD1 (6 bases). The CDR3 is made up of 13 amino acids. The V and J ends lost 3 bases and 2 bases respectively, with 8 bases between them. Per germline, CDR1 MDHEN and CDR2 SYDVKM. CDR3 loop: CASSLKGAYEQYF. In nucleotides, the CDR3 is TGTGCCAGCAGTTTGAAGGGGGCCTACGAGCAGTACTTC. The variable domain in full, completed from reference TRBV28 and TRBJ2-7, reads DVKVTQSSRYLVKRTGEKVFLECVQDMDHENMFWYRQDPGLGLRLIYFSYDVKMKEKGDIPEGYSVSREKKERFSLILESASTNQTSMYLCASSLKGAYEQYFGPGTRLTVT.

This sequence joins TRBV7-3 and TRBJ2-7; 9 bases are shared with TRBD2. Germline V gene sequence: CDR1 SGHTA, CDR2 FQGTGA. CDR3 length equals 14 residues. The trim removed 2 bases at V and 6 bases at J, leaving 5 bases unmatched. The CDR3 here is CASSLLAGEGEQYF. For the CDR3, the DNA is TGTGCCAGCAGCTTATTAGCGGGAGAGGGCGAGCAGTACTTC.

This chain connects TRBV28 to TRBJ2-2; 9 nucleotides line up with TRBD2. Germline values: CDR1 MDHEN, CDR2 SYDVKM. This CDR3 is built from 15 residues. The J segment lost 6 bases and the V segment lost 4 bases, leaving 6 bases of the junction unmatched. CDR3 in DNA: TGTGCCAGCAGTTCCCCGGGACTAGCCCCCGGGGAGCTGTTTTTT. It is translated as CASSSPGLAPGELFF.

The V call is TRBV3-1 (or the pseudogene TRBV3-2), the J call TRBJ2-1; 7 bases are shared with TRBD2. Germline V gene data show CDR1 as LGHDT and CDR2 as YNNKEL (reference sequence). Trimming at V came to 1 base and at J to 8 bases, leaving 8 bases not matched to a gene. The CDR3 consists of 15 residues. The CDR3 region has the DNA TGTGCCAGCAGCCAAGGGACTAGGGGCTTCTATGAGCAGTTCTTC. Translated, it gives CASSQGTRGFYEQFF.

The rearrangement joins TRBV30 to TRBJ1-1; tentatively, D is TRBD1 (5 bases). This CDR3 contains 14 residues. The V gene lost 0 bases and the J gene lost 6 bases, with 14 bases spanning the gap. Germline V gives CDR1 GTSNPN, CDR2 SVGIG (reference sequence). The CDR3, as DNA: TGTGCCTGGAGTGTTGGGTATAGGGGTTCTGAAGCTTTCTTT. Translation gives CAWSVGYRGSEAFF.

The CDR3 reads CASSKEPAVKRPNEQFF. The CDR3 bases are TGTGCCAGTAGTAAAGAGCCCGCGGTTAAGAGGCCCAATGAGCAGTTCTTC. The gene calls are TRBV19 and TRBJ2-1; D remains ambiguous. V was shortened by 4 bases and J by 6 bases, with 22 bases between the two germline ends. Looked up from germline, CDR1 is LNHDA and CDR2 is SQIVND (reference sequence). This CDR3 is built from 17 residues.

The chain recombines TRBV23-1 with TRBJ1-5; 7 bases align to TRBD1. TRBV23-1 is reported as an ORF; its role is uncertain. The CDR3 runs to 14 residues. With V trimmed by 6 bases and J by 3 bases, 5 bases remained unmatched. The CDR3: CASRGTAPNQPQHF. The CDR3 nucleotides are TGCGCCAGCAGAGGGACAGCACCCAATCAGCCCCAGCATTTT.

This clone was seen only once. The chain uses TRBV12-3 or TRBV12-4 and TRBJ2-1, with D uncertain. The CDR3 consists of 11 residues. Deletions cut 3 bases from V and 9 bases from J, with 6 bases between. In DNA, the CDR3 is TGTGCCAGCAGTTTCGGTGGTGAGCAGTTCTTC. Translation: CASSFGGEQFF.

This clone was observed once. The CDR3 bases are TGCGCCAGCAGCCAAGGACAGCGGGAAGAGACCCAGTACTTC. Translating gives CASSQGQREETQYF. The V gene is TRBV4-3, the J gene TRBJ2-5; D is possibly TRBD2 (6 bases). Deletions cut 1 base from V and 3 bases from J, with 9 bases between. Germline V gene sequence: CDR1 LGHNA, CDR2 YSLEER. This CDR3 is built from 14 residues.